The clone carrying this T cell receptor (beta chain) was observed once. The antigen remains unidentified. CD4+ naive, central memory, regulatory and stem cell-like memory cells were sorted via CD45RO/CCR7/CD25/CD127/CD95/CD27. This entry comes from a study of beta chain features in type 1 diabetes. General study findings and limits: Resolution of whether HLA type affects TCRB rearrangement was not achieved here. A cDNA-based sequencing approach could over-represent cells with high TCR expression. Junctions at VDJ sites from type 1 diabetes patients had fewer insertions and more deletions. People with Type 1 diabetes carried modestly yet significantly shorter TCRB CDR3s in all four CD4+ subsets.

Deletions cut 8 bases from V and 7 bases from J, with 18 bases between. Germline values: CDR1 MNHEY, CDR2 SMNVEV (reference sequence). The CDR3 has 13 amino acids. Expressed TCRB transcripts were sequenced because the isolated RNA had all been reverse transcribed beforehand. Here immunoSEQ multiplex PCR was the method, and the copy in TCRdb shows in-frame clones only, minus some. Here the sample spans about 340,000 clones, around an eighth being singletons. The sequenced material came from naive CD4+ T cells from blood. This chain joins TRBV27 and TRBJ2-7; D may be TRBD1 (5 bases). The sequence came from a woman in her late teens or twenties with type 1 diabetes. The CDR3 coding sequence is TGTGCCAGCTCTGGGGCAGGCCGCTTGGAGCAGTACTTC. Protein sequence: CASSGAGRLEQYF.